This T cell receptor (beta chain) was identified during a study of blood T cells in healthy people across ages. Regarding the study as a whole: Fewer expanded clones and more diversity marked long-lived versus aged donors. Not knowing donor CMV status may have confounded expanded clonotype changes.

Through a sample-barcoded 5' primer and a J-beta primer mix, a second PCR was run for about 6 to 11 cycles. One entry per CDR3 protein, called by TCRdb with MiXCR from the 5' RACE reads. Here the sample spans over a million distinct CDR3 sequences, roughly 40% being singletons. Caucasian, healthy and from Russia, the donors were aged between about 6 and 90. Roughly 9 milliliters of peripheral blood were drawn from each donor. Of note for this clonotype: The antigen remains unidentified.

The source material was blood. The sequence came from a woman aged 18-29 years in good health.

CDR3 in amino acids: CASSLKGSDEQYF. DNA of the CDR3: TGTGCCAGCAGCTTGAAGGGGAGCGACGAGCAGTACTTC. J is TRBJ2-1 and V is TRBV7-3; D tentatively fits TRBD1 or TRBD2 (5 bases each). The end of the DNA aligns better with TRBJ2-7, so the J call may be wrong. The V gene's germline CDR1 is SGHTA and CDR2 FQGTGA. CDR3 length: 13 residues.